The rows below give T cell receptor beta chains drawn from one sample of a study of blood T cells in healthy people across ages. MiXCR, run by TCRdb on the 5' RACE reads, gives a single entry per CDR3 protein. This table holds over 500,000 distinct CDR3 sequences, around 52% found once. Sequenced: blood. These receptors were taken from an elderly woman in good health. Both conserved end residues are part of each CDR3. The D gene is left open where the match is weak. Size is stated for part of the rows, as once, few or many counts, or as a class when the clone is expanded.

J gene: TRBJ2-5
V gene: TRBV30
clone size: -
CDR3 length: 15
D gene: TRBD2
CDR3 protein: CAWTSGRGALETQYF
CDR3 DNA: TGTGCCTGGACTAGCGGGAGAGGAGCGTTAGAGACCCAGTACTTC

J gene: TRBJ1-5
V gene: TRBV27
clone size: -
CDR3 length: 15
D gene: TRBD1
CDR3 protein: CASSLSTGAPLPQHF
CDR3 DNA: TGTGCCAGCAGTTTATCGACAGGGGCCCCCTTGCCCCAGCATTTT

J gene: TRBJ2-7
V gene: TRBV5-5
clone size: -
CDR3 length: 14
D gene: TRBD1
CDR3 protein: CASSLRQGKDEQYF
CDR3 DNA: TGTGCCAGCAGCTTGCGACAGGGGAAGGACGAGCAGTACTTC

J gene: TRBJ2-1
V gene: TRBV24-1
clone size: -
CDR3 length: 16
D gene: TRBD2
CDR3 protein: CATSDYLAGGINEQFF
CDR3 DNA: TGTGCCACCAGTGACTACCTAGCGGGGGGGATAAATGAGCAGTTCTTC

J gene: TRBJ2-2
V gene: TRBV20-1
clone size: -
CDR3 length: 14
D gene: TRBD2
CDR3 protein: CSARPGGVTGELFF
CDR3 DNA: TGCAGTGCTAGACCGGGGGGGGTCACCGGGGAGCTGTTTTTT

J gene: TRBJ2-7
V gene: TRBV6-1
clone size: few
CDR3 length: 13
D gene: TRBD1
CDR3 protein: CASRGTGGYEQYF
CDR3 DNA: TGTGCCAGCAGGGGGACAGGGGGCTACGAGCAGTACTTC

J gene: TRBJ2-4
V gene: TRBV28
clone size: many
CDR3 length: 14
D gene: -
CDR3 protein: CASSQGFAKNIQYF
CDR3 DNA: TGTGCCAGCAGCCAGGGGTTCGCCAAAAACATTCAGTACTTC

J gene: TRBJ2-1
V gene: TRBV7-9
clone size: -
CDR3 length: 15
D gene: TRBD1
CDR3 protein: CAGSLGQGVDNEQFF
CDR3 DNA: TGTGCCGGCAGCTTGGGACAGGGGGTCGACAATGAGCAGTTCTTC

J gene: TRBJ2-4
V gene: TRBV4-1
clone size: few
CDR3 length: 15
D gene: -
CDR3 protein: CASSQESAPTTIQYF
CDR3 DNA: TGCGCCAGCAGCCAAGAGTCTGCACCAACTACCATTCAGTACTTC

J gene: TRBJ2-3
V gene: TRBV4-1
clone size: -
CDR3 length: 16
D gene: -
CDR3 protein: CASSHPRDKASRTQYF
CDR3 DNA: TGCGCCAGCAGCCACCCCCGGGACAAGGCCAGTCGTACGCAGTATTTT

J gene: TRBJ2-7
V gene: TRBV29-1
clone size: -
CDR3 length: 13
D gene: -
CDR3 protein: CSVEPQSGDEQYF
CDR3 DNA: TGCAGCGTTGAACCCCAGTCGGGCGACGAGCAGTACTTC

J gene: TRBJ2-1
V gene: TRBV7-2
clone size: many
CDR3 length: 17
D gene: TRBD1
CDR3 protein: CASSLRGRGRSYNEQFF
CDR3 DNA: TGTGCCAGCAGCTTAAGGGGGCGAGGGCGCTCGTACAATGAGCAGTTCTTC

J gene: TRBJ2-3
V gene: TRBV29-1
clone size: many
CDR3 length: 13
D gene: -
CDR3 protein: CSVTLWVTDTQYF
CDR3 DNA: TGCAGCGTTACCCTTTGGGTCACAGATACGCAGTATTTT

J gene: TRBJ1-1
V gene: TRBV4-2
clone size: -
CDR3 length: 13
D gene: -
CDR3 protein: CASTTDLNTEAFF
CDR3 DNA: TGTGCCAGCACGACAGACCTGAACACTGAAGCTTTCTTT

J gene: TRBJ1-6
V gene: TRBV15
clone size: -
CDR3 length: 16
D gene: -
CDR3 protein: CATSASWTDDNSPLHF
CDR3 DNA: TGTGCCACCAGCGCTTCCTGGACGGACGATAATTCACCCCTCCACTTT

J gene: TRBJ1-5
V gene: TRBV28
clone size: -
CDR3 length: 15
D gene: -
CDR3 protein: CASSLERGGHEPQHF
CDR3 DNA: TGTGCCAGCAGTTTGGAAAGGGGGGGTCATGAGCCCCAGCATTTT

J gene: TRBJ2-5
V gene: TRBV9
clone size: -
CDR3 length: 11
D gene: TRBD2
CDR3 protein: CAKGGRETQYF
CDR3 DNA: TGTGCCAAGGGAGGGCGAGAGACCCAGTACTTC

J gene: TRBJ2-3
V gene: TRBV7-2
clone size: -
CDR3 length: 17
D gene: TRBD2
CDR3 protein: CASSQRPAGGLTDTQYF
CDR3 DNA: TGTGCCAGCAGCCAACGCCCAGCGGGGGGTCTCACAGATACGCAGTATTTT

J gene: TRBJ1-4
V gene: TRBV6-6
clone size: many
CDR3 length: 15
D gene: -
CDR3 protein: CASSSGQNLNEKLFF
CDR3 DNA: TGTGCCAGCAGTTCCGGACAGAACCTTAATGAAAAACTGTTTTTT

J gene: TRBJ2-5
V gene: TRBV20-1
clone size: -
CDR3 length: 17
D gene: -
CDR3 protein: CSARDLYTGTLVETQYF
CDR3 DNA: TGCAGTGCTAGAGATCTTTACACGGGGACTTTGGTCGAGACCCAGTACTTC

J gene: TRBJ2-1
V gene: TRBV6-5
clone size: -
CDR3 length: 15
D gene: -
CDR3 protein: CASSYNPGSYNEQFF
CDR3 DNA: TGTGCCAGCAGTTATAATCCAGGTTCCTACAATGAGCAGTTCTTC

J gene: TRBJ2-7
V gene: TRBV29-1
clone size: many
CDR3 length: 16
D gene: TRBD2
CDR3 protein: CSAAPGLAGPSYEQYF
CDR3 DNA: TGCAGCGCCGCCCCGGGACTAGCGGGACCGTCCTACGAGCAGTACTTC

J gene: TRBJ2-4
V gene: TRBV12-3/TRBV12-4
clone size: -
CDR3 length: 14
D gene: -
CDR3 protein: CASTILAAKNIQYF
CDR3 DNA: TGTGCCAGCACCATTCTAGCGGCCAAAAACATTCAGTACTTC

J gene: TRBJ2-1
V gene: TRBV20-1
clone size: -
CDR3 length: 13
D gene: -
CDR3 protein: CSARDDSRNEQFF
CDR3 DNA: TGCAGTGCTAGAGATGATAGCAGGAATGAGCAGTTCTTC

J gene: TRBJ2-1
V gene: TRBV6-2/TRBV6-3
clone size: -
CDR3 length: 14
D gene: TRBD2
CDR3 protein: CASRPSGAQEEQFF
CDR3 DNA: TGTGCCAGCAGACCTAGCGGGGCTCAAGAGGAGCAGTTCTTC

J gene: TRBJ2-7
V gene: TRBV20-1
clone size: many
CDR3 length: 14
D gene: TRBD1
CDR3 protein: CSAKGDRVLNEQYF
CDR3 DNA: TGCAGTGCTAAGGGGGACAGGGTGCTGAACGAGCAGTACTTC

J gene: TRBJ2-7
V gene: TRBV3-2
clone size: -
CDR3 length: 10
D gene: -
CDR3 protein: CASNVGEQYF
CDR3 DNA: TGTGCCAGCAACGTAGGCGAGCAGTACTTC

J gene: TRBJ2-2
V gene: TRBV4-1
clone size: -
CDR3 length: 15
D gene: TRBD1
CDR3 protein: CASSRGTGPAGELFF
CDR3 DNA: TGCGCCAGCAGCCGTGGGACAGGGCCAGCCGGGGAGCTGTTTTTT

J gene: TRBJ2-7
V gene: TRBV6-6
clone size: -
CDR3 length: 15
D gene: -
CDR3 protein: CACSSRTEVSYEQYF
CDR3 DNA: TGTGCCTGCAGTTCCCGGACAGAAGTCTCCTACGAGCAGTACTTC

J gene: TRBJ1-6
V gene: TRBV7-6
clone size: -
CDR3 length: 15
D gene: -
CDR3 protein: CASSPNRATNSPLHF
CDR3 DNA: TGTGCCAGCAGCCCCAACAGGGCCACCAATTCACCCCTCCACTTT

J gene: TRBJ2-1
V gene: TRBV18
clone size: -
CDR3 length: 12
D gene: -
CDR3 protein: CASASQANEQFF
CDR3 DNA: TGTGCCAGCGCATCCCAAGCCAATGAGCAGTTCTTC

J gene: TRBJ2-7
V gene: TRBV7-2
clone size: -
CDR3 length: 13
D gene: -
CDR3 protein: CASSAPSSYEQYF
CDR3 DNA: TGTGCCAGCAGCGCGCCGAGCTCCTACGAGCAGTACTTC

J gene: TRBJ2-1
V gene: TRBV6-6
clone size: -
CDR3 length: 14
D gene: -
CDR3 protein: CASLPGGIYNEQFF
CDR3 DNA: TGTGCCAGCCTCCCCGGGGGAATCTACAATGAGCAGTTCTTC

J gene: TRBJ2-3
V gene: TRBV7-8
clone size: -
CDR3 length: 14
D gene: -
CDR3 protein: CASSLIAKTDTQYF
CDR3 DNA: TGTGCCAGCAGCTTAATAGCTAAAACAGATACGCAGTATTTT

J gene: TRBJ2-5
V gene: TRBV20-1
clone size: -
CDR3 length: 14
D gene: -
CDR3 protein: CSARGTRGRETQYF
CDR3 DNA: TGCAGTGCTAGAGGCACGAGGGGACGGGAGACCCAGTACTTC